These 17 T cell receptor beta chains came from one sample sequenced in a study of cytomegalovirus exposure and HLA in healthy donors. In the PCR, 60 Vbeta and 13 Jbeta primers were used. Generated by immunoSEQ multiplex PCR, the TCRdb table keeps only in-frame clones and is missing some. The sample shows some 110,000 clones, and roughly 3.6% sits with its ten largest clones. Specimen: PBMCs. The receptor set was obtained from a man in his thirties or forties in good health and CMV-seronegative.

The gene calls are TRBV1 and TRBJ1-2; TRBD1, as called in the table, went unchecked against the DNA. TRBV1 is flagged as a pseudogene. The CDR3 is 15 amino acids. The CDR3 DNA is TGCACCAGCAGCCAAGTCGGACAGGGGGAATATGGCTACACCTTC. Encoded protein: CTSSQVGQGEYGYTF.

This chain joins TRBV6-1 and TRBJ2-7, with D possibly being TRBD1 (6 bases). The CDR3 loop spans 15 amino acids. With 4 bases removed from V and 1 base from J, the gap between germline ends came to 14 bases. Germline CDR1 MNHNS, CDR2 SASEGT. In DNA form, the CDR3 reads TGTGCCAGCAGTGTGTGGACAGTCGATTCCTACGAGCAGTACTTC. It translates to CASSVWTVDSYEQYF.

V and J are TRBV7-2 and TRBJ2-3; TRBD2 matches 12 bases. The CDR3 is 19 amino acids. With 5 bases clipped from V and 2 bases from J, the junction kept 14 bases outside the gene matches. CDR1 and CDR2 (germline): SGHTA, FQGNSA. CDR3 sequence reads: CASSTARTSGATLTDTQYF. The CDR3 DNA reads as TGTGCCAGCAGCACAGCGCGGACTAGCGGGGCGACCCTCACAGATACGCAGTATTTT.

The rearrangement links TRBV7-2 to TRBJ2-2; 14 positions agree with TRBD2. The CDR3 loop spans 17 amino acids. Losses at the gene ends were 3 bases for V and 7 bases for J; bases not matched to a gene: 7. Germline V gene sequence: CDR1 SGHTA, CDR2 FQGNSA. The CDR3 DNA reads TGTGCCAGCAGCTTCGACGGGACTAGCGGGGGTGTCGGGGAGCTGTTTTTT. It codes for CASSFDGTSGGVGELFF.

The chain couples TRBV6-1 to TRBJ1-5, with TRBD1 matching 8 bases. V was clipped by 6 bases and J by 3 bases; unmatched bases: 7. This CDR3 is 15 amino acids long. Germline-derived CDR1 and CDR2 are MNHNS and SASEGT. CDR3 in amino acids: CASRTDRGPNQPQHF. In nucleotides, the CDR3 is TGTGCCAGCAGGACCGACAGGGGACCCAATCAGCCCCAGCATTTT.

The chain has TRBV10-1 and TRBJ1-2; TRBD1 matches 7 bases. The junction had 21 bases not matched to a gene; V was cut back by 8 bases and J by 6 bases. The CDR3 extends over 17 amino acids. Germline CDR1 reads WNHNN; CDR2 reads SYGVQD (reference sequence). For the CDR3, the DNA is TGCGCCAGCCCCCAGCGAAAAGGGGGCGCGACTCGAAATGGCTACACCTTC. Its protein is CASPQRKGGATRNGYTF.

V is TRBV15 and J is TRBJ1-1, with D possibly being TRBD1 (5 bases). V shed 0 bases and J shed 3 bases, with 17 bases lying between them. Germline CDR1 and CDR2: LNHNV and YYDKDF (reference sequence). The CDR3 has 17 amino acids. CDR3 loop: CATSRDRQGMGDTEAFF. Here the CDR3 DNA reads TGTGCCACCAGCAGAGATCGTCAGGGCATGGGCGACACTGAAGCTTTCTTT. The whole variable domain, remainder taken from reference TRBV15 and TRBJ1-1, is DAMVIQNPRYQVTQFGKPVTLSCSQTLNHNVMYWYQQKSSQAPKLLFHYYDKDFNNEADTPDNFQSRRPNTSFCFLDIRSPGLGDTAMYLCATSRDRQGMGDTEAFFGQGTRLTVV.

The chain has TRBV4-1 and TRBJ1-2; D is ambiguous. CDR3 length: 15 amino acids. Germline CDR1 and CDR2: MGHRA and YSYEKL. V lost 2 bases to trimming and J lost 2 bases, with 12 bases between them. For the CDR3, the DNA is TGCGCCAGCAGCCAATTGAGCGCGGGAAACTATGGCTACACCTTC. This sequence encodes CASSQLSAGNYGYTF.

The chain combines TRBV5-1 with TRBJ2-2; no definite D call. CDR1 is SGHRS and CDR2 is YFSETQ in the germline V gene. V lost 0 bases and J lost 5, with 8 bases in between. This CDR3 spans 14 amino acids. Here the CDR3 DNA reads TGCGCCAGCAGCTTGGCCTTGGAGACCGGGGAGCTGTTTTTT. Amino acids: CASSLALETGELFF.

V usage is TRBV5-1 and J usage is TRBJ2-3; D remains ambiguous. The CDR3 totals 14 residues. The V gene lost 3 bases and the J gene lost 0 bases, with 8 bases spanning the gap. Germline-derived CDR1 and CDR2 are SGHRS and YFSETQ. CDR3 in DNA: TGCGCCAGCAGCTCTGGGCCTAGCACAGATACGCAGTATTTT. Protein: CASSSGPSTDTQYF. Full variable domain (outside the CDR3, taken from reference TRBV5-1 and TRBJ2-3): KAGVTQTPRYLIKTRGQQVTLSCSPISGHRSVSWYQQTPGQGLQFLFEYFSETQRNKGNFPGRFSGRQFSNSRSEMNVSTLELGDSALYLCASSSGPSTDTQYFGPGTRLTVL.

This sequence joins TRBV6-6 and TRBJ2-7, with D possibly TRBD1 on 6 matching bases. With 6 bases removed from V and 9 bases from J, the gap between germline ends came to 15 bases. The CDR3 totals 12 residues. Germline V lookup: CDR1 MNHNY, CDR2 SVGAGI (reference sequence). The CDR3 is CASSRTVLVQYF. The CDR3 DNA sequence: TGTGCCAGCAGCCGGACAGTTCTTGTGCAGTACTTC.

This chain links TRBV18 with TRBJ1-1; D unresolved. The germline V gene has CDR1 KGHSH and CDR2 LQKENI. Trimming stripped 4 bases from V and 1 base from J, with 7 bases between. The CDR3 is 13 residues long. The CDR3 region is CASSLAGNTEAFF. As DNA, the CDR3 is TGTGCCAGCTCACTAGCGGGGAACACTGAAGCTTTCTTT.

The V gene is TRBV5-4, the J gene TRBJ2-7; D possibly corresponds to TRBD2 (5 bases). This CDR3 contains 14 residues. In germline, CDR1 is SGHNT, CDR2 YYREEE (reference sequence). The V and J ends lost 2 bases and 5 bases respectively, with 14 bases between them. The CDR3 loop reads CASSLGSGNHEQYF. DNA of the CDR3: TGTGCCAGCAGCTTAGGATCCGGGAATCACGAGCAGTACTTC.

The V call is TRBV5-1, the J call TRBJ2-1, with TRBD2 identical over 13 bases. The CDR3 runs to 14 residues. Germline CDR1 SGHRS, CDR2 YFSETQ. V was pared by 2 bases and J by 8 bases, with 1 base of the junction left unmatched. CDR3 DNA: TGCGCCAGCAGCTTCGGACTAGCGGGGGATGAGCAGTTCTTC. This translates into CASSFGLAGDEQFF.

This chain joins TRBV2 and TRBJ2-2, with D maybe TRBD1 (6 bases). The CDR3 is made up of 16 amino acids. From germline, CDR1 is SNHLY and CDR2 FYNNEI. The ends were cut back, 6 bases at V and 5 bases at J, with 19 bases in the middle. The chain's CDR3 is CASRDRRQGPTGELFF. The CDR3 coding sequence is TGTGCCAGCAGGGACCGCAGGCAGGGGCCTACCGGGGAGCTGTTTTTT.

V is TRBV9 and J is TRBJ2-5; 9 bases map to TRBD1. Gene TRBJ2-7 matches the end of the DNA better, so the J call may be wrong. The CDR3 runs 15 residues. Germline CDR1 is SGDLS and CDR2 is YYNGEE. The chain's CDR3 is CASSSGTGMNSEQYF. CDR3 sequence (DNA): TGTGCCAGCAGCTCCGGGACAGGGATGAATAGCGAGCAGTACTTC.

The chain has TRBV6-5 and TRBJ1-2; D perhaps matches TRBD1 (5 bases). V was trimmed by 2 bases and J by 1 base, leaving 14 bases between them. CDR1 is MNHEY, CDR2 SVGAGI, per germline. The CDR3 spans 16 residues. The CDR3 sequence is CASSYRPGTLNYGYTF. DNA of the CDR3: TGTGCCAGCAGTTACCGGCCGGGGACTCTTAACTATGGCTACACCTTC.